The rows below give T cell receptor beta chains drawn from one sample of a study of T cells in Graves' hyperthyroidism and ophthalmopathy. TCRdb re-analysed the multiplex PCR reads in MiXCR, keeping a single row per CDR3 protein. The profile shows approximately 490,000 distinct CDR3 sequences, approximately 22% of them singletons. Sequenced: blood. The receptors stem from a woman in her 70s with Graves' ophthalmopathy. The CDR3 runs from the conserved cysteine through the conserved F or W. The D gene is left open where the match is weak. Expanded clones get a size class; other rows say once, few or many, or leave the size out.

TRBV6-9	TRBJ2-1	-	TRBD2	CASSYPGHRDDPGLAGVNGEQFF	TGTGCCAGCAGTTACCCGGGACATAGGGACGACCCGGGACTAGCGGGAGTTAATGGTGAGCAGTTCTTC
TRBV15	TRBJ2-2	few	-	CATSRTESTGELFF	TGTGCCACCAGCAGGACAGAATCCACCGGGGAGCTGTTTTTT
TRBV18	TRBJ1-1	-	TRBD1	CASSQGQGRLNTEAFF	TGTGCCAGCTCACAAGGACAGGGGCGATTGAACACTGAAGCTTTCTTT
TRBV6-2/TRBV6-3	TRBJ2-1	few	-	CASSYSTGLVLSRQFF	TGTGCCAGCAGTTACTCGACAGGACTAGTCCTTTCTAGGCAGTTCTTC
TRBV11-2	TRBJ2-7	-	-	CASSLPTSLYEQYF	TGTGCCAGCAGCTTGCCGACATCACTCTACGAGCAGTACTTC
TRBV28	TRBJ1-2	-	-	CASSLPRGGNGYTF	TGTGCCAGCAGCCTCCCTCGGGGGGGCAATGGCTACACCTTC
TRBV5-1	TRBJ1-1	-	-	CASSLDEGTAEAFF	TGCGCCAGCAGCTTGGACGAGGGGACGGCTGAAGCTTTCTTT
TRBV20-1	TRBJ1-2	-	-	CSAKFYGYTF	TGCAGTGCGAAGTTCTATGGCTACACCTTC
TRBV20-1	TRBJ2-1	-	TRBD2	CSARGTSGSGRDNEQFF	TGCAGTGCTAGAGGGACTAGCGGGAGTGGTAGGGACAATGAGCAGTTCTTC
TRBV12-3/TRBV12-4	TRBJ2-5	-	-	CASSLGQVVETRYF	TGTGCCAGCAGTTTGGGGCAGGTGGTAGAGACCCGGTACTTC
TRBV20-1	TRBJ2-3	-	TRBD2	CSAGGIAGFSTDTQYF	TGCAGTGCTGGGGGTATAGCGGGTTTTAGCACAGATACGCAGTATTTT
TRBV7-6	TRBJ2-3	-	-	CASSPRLGRGQDTQYF	TGTGCCAGCAGCCCCCGCTTGGGGAGGGGGCAGGATACGCAGTATTTT
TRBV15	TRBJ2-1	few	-	CATSNPGERARNEQFF	TGTGCCACCAGCAACCCAGGGGAGCGGGCGCGAAATGAGCAGTTCTTC
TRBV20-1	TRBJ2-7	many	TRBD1	CSASGTGGYEQYF	TGCAGTGCTTCCGGGACAGGGGGCTACGAGCAGTACTTC
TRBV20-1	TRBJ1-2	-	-	CSARRRDYGYTF	TGCAGTGCTAGGAGACGGGACTATGGCTACACCTTC
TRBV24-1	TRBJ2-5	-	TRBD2	CATSDPGTSGETQYF	TGTGCCACCAGTGACCCCGGGACTAGCGGAGAGACCCAGTACTTC